These 8 T cell receptor beta chains were sequenced from one sample in a study of T cell clonality in common variable immunodeficiency. Sequencing used immunoSEQ multiplex PCR; TCRdb keeps in-frame clones, though not all of them. There are 25,000 to 35,000 clones in the sample, none observed a single time. The sequenced sample consisted of peripheral blood mononuclear cells. These receptor sequences come from a person aged 18-70 years in good health.

This clone was seen many times. The CDR3 loop is CAWKGASGNTIYF. The sequenced part of the CDR3 DNA is TGTGCCTGGAAGGGGGCTTCTGGAAACACC. The rearrangement links TRBV30 to TRBJ1-3; TRBD1 agrees at 7 bases. The read stops 3 residues short of the end of the CDR3; the missing end is completed from the germline J gene. This CDR3 has 13 residues. Germline-derived CDR1 and CDR2 are GTSNPN and SVGIG (reference sequence). J was trimmed by 1 base and V by 4 bases; bases with no gene match: 1.

This clone was found many times. Read sequence stops 3 residues before the CDR3 end, and the germline J gene provides the missing end. This chain connects TRBV10-3 to TRBJ2-3, with 8 nucleotides matching TRBD2. This CDR3 is built from 14 residues. With 7 bases clipped from V and 6 bases from J, the junction kept 9 bases outside the gene matches. Germline CDR1 reads ENHRY; CDR2 reads SYGVKD. The CDR3 here is CAINPGLARDTQYF. The CDR3 bases that were read are TGTGCCATCAATCCAGGACTAGCCCGTGATACG.

On this clone: The read stops 3 residues short of the end of the CDR3; the missing end is completed from the germline J gene. The chain employs TRBV19 and TRBJ1-1, with TRBD1 matching over 8 bases. The germline gives CDR1 LNHDA, CDR2 SQIVND (reference sequence). The CDR3 is 13 amino acids. This CDR3 is CASSSGQDYEAFF. CDR3 bases read: TGTGCCAGTAGCTCGGGACAGGACTACGAG.

As to this clone: The observed sequence ends 3 residues before the CDR3 terminus, with the missing tail filled in from the germline J gene. The V and J genes are TRBV19 and TRBJ1-4, with D hard to call. Germline lookup yields CDR1 LNHDA and CDR2 SQIVND (reference sequence). Trimming left V 6 bases short and J 6 bases short, with 17 bases between. The CDR3 covers 15 residues. The sequenced CDR3 bases are TGTGCCAGTAGGCCGACACTGGAGAAGGATGAAAAA. This translates into CASRPTLEKDEK. Given in full, the CDR3 is CASRPTLEKDEKLFF.

This clone was recorded at least ten times. The CDR3 end lies 3 residues beyond the end of the read and is filled in from the germline J gene. The chain uses TRBV11-2 and TRBJ2-2; tentatively, D is TRBD2 (6 bases). Trimming shortened V by 0 bases and J by 8 bases, and 10 bases separated the two germline ends. Germline loops: CDR1 SGHAT, CDR2 FQNNGV. The CDR3 spans 14 residues. Here the CDR3 reads CASSLDRGKGELFF. CDR3 DNA, as far as it was read: TGTGCCAGCAGCTTAGATCGGGGGAAGGGGGAG.

The sample holds many counts of this clone. The read terminates 3 residues before the CDR3 end, so the remaining end is supplied by the germline J gene. The chain joins TRBV7-2 to TRBJ1-1; D gene unclear. Deletions cut 4 bases from V and 3 bases from J, with 15 bases between. The CDR3 contains 15 residues. The V gene's germline CDR1 is SGHTA and CDR2 FQGNSA. CDR3 DNA (partial): TGTGCCAGCAGCTCGAGGGCGGGTTTAGACACTGAA. Translation gives CASSSRAGLDTE. In full, the CDR3 is CASSSRAGLDTEAFF.

Note on this clone: The read finishes 3 residues shy of the CDR3 end, and the germline J gene is used to complete it. V is TRBV11-3 and J is TRBJ2-3; 9 bases fit TRBD2. The length of the CDR3 is 15 residues. The germline gives CDR1 SGHNT, CDR2 YENEEA. CDR3 bases read: TGTGCCAGCAGCCCAGGACTAGCGCACCAAGAGACG. Residues: CASSPGLAHQET. The full CDR3 protein is CASSPGLAHQETQYF.

This clone was detected ten times or more. The read gets to within 3 residues of the CDR3 end, and the germline J gene fills in the rest. J is TRBJ1-4 and V is TRBV7-8; tentative D call: TRBD1 (5 bases). Germline V gene sequence: CDR1 SGHVS, CDR2 FQNEAQ. The CDR3 loop spans 14 amino acids. Trimming left V 1 base short and J 8 bases short, with 11 bases between. CDR3 protein: CASSLGAGREKLFF. The part of the CDR3 DNA that was read is TGTGCCAGCAGCTTAGGGGCAGGGAGGGAAAAA.